This TCR beta chain emerged from a study of CD8 T cells in Susac syndrome. Random hexamers served to reverse transcribe roughly 0.45 to 1 ug RNA. The method of amplification for TCR beta CDR3 was immunoSEQ multiplex PCR, covering 54 Vbeta and 13 Jbeta. TCRdb re-called the immunoSEQ multiplex PCR reads through MiXCR, storing one row per CDR3 protein. The sample has some 200,000 distinct CDR3 sequences; around nine tenths are singletons. Included as multiple sclerosis controls were treatment-naive patients who had stable or active relapsing-remitting disease. FACS enriched CD8+ TEMRA cells, while bulk CD8+ and CD4+ were negatively isolated. A word on this clonotype: Its specificity is unknown.

Trimming shortened V by 1 base and J by 5 bases, and 12 bases separated the two germline ends. The CDR3 runs 14 residues. CDR1 and CDR2 from the germline V gene are PRHDT and FYEKMQ (reference sequence). General study findings and limits: The study recognized that the number of individuals in its TCR sequencing and HLA analysis was relatively small.

The rearrangement uses TRBV13 and TRBJ2-7; D unclear. Sequenced input: CD8+ T cells from PBMCs. The TCR originated in a human donor with multiple sclerosis. DNA of the CDR3: TGTGCCAGCAGCTTAGACAAAGACACCGACGAGCAGTACTTC. Translated: CASSLDKDTDEQYF.